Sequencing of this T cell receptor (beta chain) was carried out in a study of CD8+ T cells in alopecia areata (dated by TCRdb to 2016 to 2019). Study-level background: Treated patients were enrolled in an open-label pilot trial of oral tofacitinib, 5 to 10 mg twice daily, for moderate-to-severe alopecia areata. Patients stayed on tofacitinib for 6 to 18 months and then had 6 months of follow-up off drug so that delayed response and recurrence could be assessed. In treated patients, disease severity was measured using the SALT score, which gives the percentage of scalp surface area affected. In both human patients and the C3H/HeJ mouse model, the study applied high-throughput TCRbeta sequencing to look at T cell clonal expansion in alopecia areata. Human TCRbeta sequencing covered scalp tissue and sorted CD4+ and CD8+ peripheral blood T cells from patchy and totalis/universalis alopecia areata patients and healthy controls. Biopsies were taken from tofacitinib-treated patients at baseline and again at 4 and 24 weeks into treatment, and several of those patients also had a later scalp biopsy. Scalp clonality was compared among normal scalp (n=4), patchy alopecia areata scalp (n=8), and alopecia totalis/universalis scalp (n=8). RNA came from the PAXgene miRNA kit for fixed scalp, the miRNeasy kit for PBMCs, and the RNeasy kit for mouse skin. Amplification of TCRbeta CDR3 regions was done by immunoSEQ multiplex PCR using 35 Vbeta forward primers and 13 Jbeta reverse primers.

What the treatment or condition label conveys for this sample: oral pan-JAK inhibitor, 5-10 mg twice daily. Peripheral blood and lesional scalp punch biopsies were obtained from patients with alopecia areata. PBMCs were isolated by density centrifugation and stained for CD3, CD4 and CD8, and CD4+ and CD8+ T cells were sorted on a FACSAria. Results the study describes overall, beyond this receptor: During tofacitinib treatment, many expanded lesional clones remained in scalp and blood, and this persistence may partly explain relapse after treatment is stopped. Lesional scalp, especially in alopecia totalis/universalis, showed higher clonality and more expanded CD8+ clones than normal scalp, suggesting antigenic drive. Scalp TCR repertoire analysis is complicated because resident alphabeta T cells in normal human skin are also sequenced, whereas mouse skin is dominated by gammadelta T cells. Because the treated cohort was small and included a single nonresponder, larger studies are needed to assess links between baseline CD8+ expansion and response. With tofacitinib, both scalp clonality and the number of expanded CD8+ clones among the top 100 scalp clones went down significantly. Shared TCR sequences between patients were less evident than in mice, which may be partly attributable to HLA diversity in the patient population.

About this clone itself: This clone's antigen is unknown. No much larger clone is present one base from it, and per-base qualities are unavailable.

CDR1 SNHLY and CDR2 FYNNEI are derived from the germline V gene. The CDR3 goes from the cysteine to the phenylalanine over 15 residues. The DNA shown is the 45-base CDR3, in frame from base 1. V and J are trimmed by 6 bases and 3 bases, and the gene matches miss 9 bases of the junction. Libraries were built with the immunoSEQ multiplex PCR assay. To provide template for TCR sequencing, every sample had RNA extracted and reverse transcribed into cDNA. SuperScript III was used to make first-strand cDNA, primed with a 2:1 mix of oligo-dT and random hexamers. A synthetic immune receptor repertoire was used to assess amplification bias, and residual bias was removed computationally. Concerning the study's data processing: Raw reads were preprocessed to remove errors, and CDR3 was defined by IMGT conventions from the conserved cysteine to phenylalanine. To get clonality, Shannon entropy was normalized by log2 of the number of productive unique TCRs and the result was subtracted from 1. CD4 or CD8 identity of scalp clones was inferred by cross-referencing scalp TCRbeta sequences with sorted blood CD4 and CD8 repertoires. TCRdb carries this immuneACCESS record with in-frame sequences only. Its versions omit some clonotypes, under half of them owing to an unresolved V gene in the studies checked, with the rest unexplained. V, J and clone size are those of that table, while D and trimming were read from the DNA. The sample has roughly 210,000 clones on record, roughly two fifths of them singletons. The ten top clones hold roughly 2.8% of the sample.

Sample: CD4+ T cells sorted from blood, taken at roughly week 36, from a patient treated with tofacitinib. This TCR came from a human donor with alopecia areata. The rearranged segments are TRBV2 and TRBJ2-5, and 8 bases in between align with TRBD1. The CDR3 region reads CASRRTGTWKETQYF. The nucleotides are TGTGCCAGCAGGAGGACAGGGACGTGGAAAGAGACCCAGTACTTC.